This T cell receptor beta chain was recorded in a study of blood T cell repertoires in COVID-19 (dated by TCRdb to 2018 to 2020). About the full investigation: The collaborator samples originated in the United States, Italy and Spain and spanned the acute and convalescent phases of COVID-19. The material from the prospective study consisted of cDNA or gDNA derived from T cells, B-cell-depleted T cells, or PBMCs. The samples were drawn from the first 160 participants of the ongoing ImmuneRACE study and from over a thousand subjects provided by 6 global collaborators. Deeply sampled blood TCRbeta repertoires from subjects exposed to, actively infected with, or recovered from COVID-19 were included in the dataset. The sample metadata nearly always contained a de-identified subject ID, COVID-19 status, age in years and sex. Where available, HLA class I and class II types were taken from metadata supplied by the sample provider and were not determined by assay-based typing. The repertoires were released in a freely available public database meant as a resource for research on the immune response to SARS-CoV-2.

The immunoSEQ Assay, a bias-controlled multiplex PCR, was used to amplify TCRbeta CDR3 regions from genomic DNA. The original pipeline was this. The number of nucleated cells in each sample was estimated by amplification of reference gene primers within the assay. Sequence reads were collapsed and filtered to measure the absolute abundance of every unique TCRbeta CDR3 rearrangement. For each sample, productive Simpson clonality was calculated as the square root of Simpson's diversity index over productive rearrangements. Imported from immuneACCESS, the table was reduced by TCRdb to in-frame sequences with V and J called. These copies leave out some clones; in studies compared against another copy, an unresolved V gene accounts for under half, and the cause of the remainder is not known. V and J calls and clone size are copied from that table; D and trimming were computed from the DNA. The sample table shows 95,000 to 150,000 clones, and roughly 84% are seen once. Of the sample, over 3% is held by the ten largest clones.

CDR3 length: 12 amino acids, cysteine to phenylalanine. This entry keeps only the CDR3 DNA: 36 bases, framed from base 1. Trimming at the junction amounts to 4 bases on V and 16 bases on J, and the germline ends lie 14 bases apart. Here is what the overall study found, with its caveats: How much clinical and demographic metadata was included differed by source and by participant, and the metadata was provided uncurated.

Participants in the prospective study were aged roughly 18 to 100 years, lived in over 20 United States geographic areas, and enrolled through a virtual design. In the prospective study, cohorts were assigned on the basis of participant-reported clinical history obtained from a screening survey and a study questionnaire. Recovered participants in ImmuneRACE Cohort 3 were defined by two consecutive negative NP/OP PCR tests, clearance by a healthcare professional, or resolution of symptoms. Mobile phlebotomists in the prospective study collected whole blood, serum and a nasopharyngeal or oropharyngeal swab from every participant. Over a 2-month period, participants in the prospective study had the option of providing additional blood draws and questionnaires. Blood samples from the prospective study were shipped frozen or at room temperature prior to DNA extraction. Turning to this clone: The antigen this receptor binds is unknown. No base quality information exists; no much larger clone differs at one position.

The V and J segments used are TRBV12-3 or TRBV12-4 and TRBJ2-6, with TRBD1 as a weak D call on 6 bases. This TCR came from a woman in her twenties or thirties who had recovered from COVID-19. Source material: PBMCs or T cells enriched from blood (not recorded which). CDR3 loop: CASSSNRVGLTF. The DNA sequence follows: TGTGCCAGCAGTTCCAACAGGGTTGGGCTGACTTTC.